The clone carrying this T cell receptor beta chain was seen only a few times. This sample is drawn from a study of T cell responses to AZD1222 COVID-19 vaccine. The CDR3 is made up of 16 amino acids. Germline V gene lookup returns CDR1 SGHRS and CDR2 YFSETQ. Trimming removed 4 bases from V and 3 bases from J; junction bases left unmatched: 9. Some clones are missing from TCRdb's copy, which holds only in-frame ones; the method was immunoSEQ multiplex PCR. The table has roughly 90,000 clones, 80% to 90% seen once; the top ten hold less than 3%. The rearrangement joins TRBV5-1 to TRBJ1-1, with 10 bases aligning to TRBD1. The specimen was peripheral blood, collected 28 days after the second AZD1222 dose. The clonotype comes from an adult who received the AZD1222 COVID-19 vaccine. The CDR3 nucleotides read TGCGCCAGCAGCACAGGGACAGGGGACGGTTACACTGAAGCTTTCTTT. Its protein product is CASSTGTGDGYTEAFF. The whole variable domain, filled in from reference TRBV5-1 and TRBJ1-1, reads KAGVTQTPRYLIKTRGQQVTLSCSPISGHRSVSWYQQTPGQGLQFLFEYFSETQRNKGNFPGRFSGRQFSNSRSEMNVSTLELGDSALYLCASSTGTGDGYTEAFFGQGTRLTVV.